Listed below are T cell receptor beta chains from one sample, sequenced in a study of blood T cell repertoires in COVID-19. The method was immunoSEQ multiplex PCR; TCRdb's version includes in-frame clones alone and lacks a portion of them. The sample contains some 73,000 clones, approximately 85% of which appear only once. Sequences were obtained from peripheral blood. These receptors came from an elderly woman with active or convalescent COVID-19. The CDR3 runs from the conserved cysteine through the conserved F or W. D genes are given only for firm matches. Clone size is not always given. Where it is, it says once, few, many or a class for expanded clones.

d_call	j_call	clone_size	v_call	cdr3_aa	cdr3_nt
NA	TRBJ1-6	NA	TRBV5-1	CASSVGDNNSPLHF	TGCGCCAGCAGCGTCGGGGACAATAATTCACCCCTCCACTTT
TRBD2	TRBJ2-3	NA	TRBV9	CASSDRLAGVDTQYF	TGTGCCAGCAGCGATAGACTAGCGGGGGTAGATACGCAGTATTTT
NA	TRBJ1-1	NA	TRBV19	CASSRQSEAFF	TGTGCCAGTAGTAGGCAAAGTGAAGCTTTCTTT
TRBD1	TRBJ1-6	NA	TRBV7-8	CASSDRGSGSPLHF	TGTGCCAGCAGCGACAGGGGCAGCGGTTCACCCCTCCACTTT
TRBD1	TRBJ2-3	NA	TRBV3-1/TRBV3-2	CASSQAGQGAVDTQYF	TGTGCCAGCAGCCAAGCGGGACAGGGGGCTGTAGATACGCAGTATTTT
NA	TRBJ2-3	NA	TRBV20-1	CSASGASRLYATDTQYF	TGCAGTGCTAGTGGCGCCTCGAGACTATACGCCACAGATACGCAGTATTTT
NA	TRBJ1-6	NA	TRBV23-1	CASSQSKGQGFHF	TGCGCCAGCAGTCAATCGAAGGGGCAGGGTTTCCACTTT
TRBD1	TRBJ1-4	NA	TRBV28	CASSPRQGSGNEKLFF	TGTGCCAGCAGTCCCAGACAGGGTTCGGGAAATGAAAAACTGTTTTTT
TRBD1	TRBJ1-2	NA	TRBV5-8	CASSLVYRGYGYTF	TGTGCCAGCAGCTTGGTGTACAGGGGCTATGGCTACACCTTC
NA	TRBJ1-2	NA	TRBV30	CAWSPAGGGGGYTF	TGTGCCTGGAGTCCCGCGGGGGGGGGCGGTGGCTACACCTTC
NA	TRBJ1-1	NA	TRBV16	CASSQTREGEAFF	TGTGCCAGCAGCCAAACCAGGGAGGGTGAAGCTTTCTTT
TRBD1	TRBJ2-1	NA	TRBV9	CASSVEGGSEQFF	TGTGCCAGCAGCGTAGAAGGGGGCAGTGAGCAGTTCTTC
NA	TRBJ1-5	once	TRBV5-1	CASSLEQGGQPQHF	TGCGCCAGCAGCTTGGAACAGGGCGGTCAGCCCCAGCATTTT
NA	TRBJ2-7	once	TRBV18	CASSPSQGTGEQYF	TGTGCCAGCTCTCCCTCTCAGGGTACCGGCGAGCAGTACTTC
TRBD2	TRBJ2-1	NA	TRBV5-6	CASIRLTSGGGAFGEQFF	TGTGCCAGCATCCGCTTAACCTCTGGCGGGGGGGCCTTCGGTGAGCAGTTCTTC
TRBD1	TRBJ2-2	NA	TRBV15	CATSRDRGIWHGELFF	TGTGCCACCAGCAGAGACAGGGGGATCTGGCACGGGGAGCTGTTTTTT
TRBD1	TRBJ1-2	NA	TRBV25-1	CASRRTGIYGYTF	TGTGCCAGCAGACGGACAGGGATTTATGGCTACACCTTC
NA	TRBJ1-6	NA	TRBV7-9	CASSLGSSYNSPLHF	TGTGCCAGCAGCTTAGGGAGCTCCTATAATTCACCCCTCCACTTT
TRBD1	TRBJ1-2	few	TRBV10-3	CAISESIHRQGENYGYTF	TGTGCCATCAGTGAGTCCATCCACCGACAGGGGGAGAACTATGGCTACACCTTC
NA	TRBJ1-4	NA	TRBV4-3	CASSQDFVDSINEKLFF	TGCGCCAGCAGCCAAGATTTTGTTGACAGTATAAATGAAAAACTGTTTTTT
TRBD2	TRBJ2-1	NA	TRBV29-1	CSVEGLADYNEQFF	TGCAGCGTGGAGGGACTAGCGGACTACAATGAGCAGTTCTTC
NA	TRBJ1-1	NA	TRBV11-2	CASSLVEGNTEAFF	TGTGCCAGCAGCTTAGTCGAGGGAAACACTGAAGCTTTCTTT
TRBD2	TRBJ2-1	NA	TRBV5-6	CASSLALRTSGVNEQFF	TGTGCCAGCAGCTTGGCATTACGGACTAGCGGGGTAAATGAGCAGTTCTTC
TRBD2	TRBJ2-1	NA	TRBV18	CASSPRGLAGAGEQFF	TGTGCCAGCTCACCAAGGGGACTAGCGGGGGCAGGAGAGCAGTTCTTC
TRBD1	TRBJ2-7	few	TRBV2	CASTLRRDRDKAEQYF	TGTGCCAGCACACTACGCCGGGACAGGGACAAGGCCGAGCAGTACTTC
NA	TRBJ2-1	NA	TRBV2	CASTWRNEQFF	TGTGCCAGCACGTGGAGGAATGAGCAGTTCTTC
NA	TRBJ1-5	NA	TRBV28	CASGQGRNQPQHF	TGTGCCAGCGGGCAGGGCCGGAATCAGCCCCAGCATTTT
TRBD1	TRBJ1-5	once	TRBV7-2	CASSLNGQGEIQPQHF	TGTGCCAGCAGCCTGAACGGACAGGGCGAAATCCAGCCCCAGCATTTT
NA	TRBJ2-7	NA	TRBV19	CASSQGITYEQYF	TGTGCCAGTAGCCAGGGGATCACCTACGAGCAGTACTTC
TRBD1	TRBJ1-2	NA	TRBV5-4	CASSLTGGAEGYTF	TGTGCCAGCAGCTTGACAGGGGGCGCCGAGGGCTACACCTTC
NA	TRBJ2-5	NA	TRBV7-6	CASSFSSETQYF	TGTGCCAGCAGCTTTTCGTCGGAGACCCAGTACTTC
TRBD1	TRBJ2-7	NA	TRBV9	CASSVLGTGQAEQYF	TGTGCCAGCAGCGTTTTAGGGACAGGGCAGGCCGAGCAGTACTTC
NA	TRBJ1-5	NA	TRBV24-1	CATSDLLGGEGQPQHF	TGTGCCACCAGTGATTTATTGGGGGGAGAGGGGCAGCCCCAGCATTTT
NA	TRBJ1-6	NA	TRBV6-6	CASSYTTGPSAHPLHF	TGTGCCAGCAGTTACACTACAGGGCCTTCCGCACACCCCCTCCACTTT
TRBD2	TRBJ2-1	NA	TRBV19	CASSIGTTSYNEQFF	TGTGCCAGTAGTATTGGGACTACCTCCTACAATGAGCAGTTCTTC
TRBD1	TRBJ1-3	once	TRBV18	CASSTQPGQGGSGNTIYF	TGTGCCAGCTCAACCCAACCGGGACAGGGGGGATCTGGAAACACCATATATTTT
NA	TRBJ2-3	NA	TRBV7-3	CASSPGLSGTDTQYF	TGTGCCAGCAGCCCGGGGTTGTCTGGCACAGATACGCAGTATTTT
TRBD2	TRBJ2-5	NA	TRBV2	CASSEALAGGQETQYF	TGTGCCAGCAGTGAAGCCCTAGCGGGGGGGCAAGAGACCCAGTACTTC
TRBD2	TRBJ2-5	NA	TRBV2	CASSANPSRLAAGETQYF	TGTGCCAGCAGCGCTAACCCATCAAGACTAGCTGCGGGGGAGACCCAGTACTTC
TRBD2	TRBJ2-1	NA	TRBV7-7	CASSPRTGLAVYNEQFF	TGTGCCAGCAGCCCGAGGACGGGACTAGCGGTTTACAATGAGCAGTTCTTC
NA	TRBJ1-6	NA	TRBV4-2	CASSLAADNSPLHF	TGTGCCAGCAGCCTCGCCGCGGATAATTCACCCCTCCACTTT
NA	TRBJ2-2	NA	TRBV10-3	CAISARGGDTGELFF	TGTGCCATCAGTGCACGGGGCGGGGACACCGGGGAGCTGTTTTTT
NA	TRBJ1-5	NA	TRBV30	CAWSRLGGQPQHF	TGTGCCTGGAGTCGGTTAGGAGGTCAGCCCCAGCATTTT
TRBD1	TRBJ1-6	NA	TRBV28	CASSPNGRGHNSPLHF	TGTGCCAGCAGTCCGAACGGGAGGGGGCATAATTCACCCCTCCACTTT
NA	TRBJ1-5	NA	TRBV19	CASSILQGNQPQHF	TGTGCCAGTAGTATCCTTCAGGGGAATCAGCCCCAGCATTTT
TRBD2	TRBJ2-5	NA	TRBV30	CAWTPGLVAQETQYF	TGTGCCTGGACTCCGGGACTAGTGGCCCAAGAGACCCAGTACTTC
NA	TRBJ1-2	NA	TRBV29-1	CSVGDTFRYTF	TGCAGCGTTGGGGACACATTCCGCTACACCTTC
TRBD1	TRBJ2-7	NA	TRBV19	CASRTTGGSVYEQYF	TGTGCCAGTAGAACCACAGGGGGCTCAGTTTACGAGCAGTACTTC
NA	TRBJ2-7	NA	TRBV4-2	CASSRIGGMYEQYF	TGTGCCAGCAGCCGCATAGGGGGAATGTACGAGCAGTACTTC
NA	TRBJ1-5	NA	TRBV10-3	CAISETHYSNQPQHF	TGTGCCATCAGTGAGACACACTATAGCAATCAGCCCCAGCATTTT
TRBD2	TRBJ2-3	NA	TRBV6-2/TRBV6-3	CASSYGPGGGTPDTQYF	TGTGCCAGCAGTTACGGTCCGGGCGGGGGGACCCCAGATACGCAGTATTTT
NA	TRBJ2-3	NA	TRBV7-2	CASKMGGHSTDTQYF	TGTGCCAGCAAAATGGGGGGGCATAGCACAGATACGCAGTATTTT
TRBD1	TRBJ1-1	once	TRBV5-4	CASSFGSPGQSYEAFF	TGTGCCAGCAGCTTTGGGAGCCCGGGACAGTCATATGAAGCTTTCTTT